This is a list of T cell receptor beta chains from one sample in a study of response to subunit inactivated influenza vaccine. TCRdb independently ran MiXCR on the RT-PCR reads; one entry per CDR3 protein. The table includes more than 700,000 distinct CDR3 sequences, 21% detected once. The specimen comprised PBMCs from blood, sampled less than 6 days after vaccination. These receptor sequences come from a man aged 50 or older who received an inactivated influenza vaccine. Each CDR3 is given with its conserved first and last residue. A D gene is named only where the DNA matches it firmly. The listing skips clone size in some rows; elsewhere it reads once, few, many or a size class.

j_call,clone_size,v_call,d_call,cdr3_nt,cdr3_aa
TRBJ2-5,.,TRBV5-6,.,TGTGCCAGCTTTCCCCGGGGGCAAGAGACCCAGTACTTC,CASFPRGQETQYF
TRBJ2-7,.,TRBV6-1,TRBD1,TGTGCCAGCAGCCAGACAGGGATTGGCGACGAGCAGTACTTC,CASSQTGIGDEQYF
TRBJ2-7,.,TRBV28,TRBD2,TGTGCCAGCAGTGCGACTAGCGGGAGCGCCGAGCAGTACTTC,CASSATSGSAEQYF
TRBJ2-7,.,TRBV18,TRBD2,TGTGCCAGCTCACCAAGGGGAGGGACCTACGAGCAGTACTTC,CASSPRGGTYEQYF
TRBJ2-2,few,TRBV4-3,.,TGCGCCAGCAGCCAAGATATCAGCGGACCTAACACCGGGGAGCTGTTTTTT,CASSQDISGPNTGELFF
TRBJ2-2,.,TRBV7-9,.,TGTGCCAGCAGCTTGACCGGGGCCTGGAACACCGGGGAGCTGTTTTTT,CASSLTGAWNTGELFF
TRBJ2-7,few,TRBV29-1,.,TGCAGCGCCGGGGGCCCCTACGAGCAGTACTTC,CSAGGPYEQYF
TRBJ2-7,few,TRBV6-5,TRBD2,TGTGCCAGCAGTTTAAATGTGCTAGCGGAGCCTTACGAGCAGTACTTC,CASSLNVLAEPYEQYF
TRBJ1-3,.,TRBV5-1,.,TGCGCCAGCAGCCCTACCCCTGGGGTCTCTGGAAACACCATATATTTT,CASSPTPGVSGNTIYF
TRBJ2-3,.,TRBV5-1,.,TGCGCCAGCACACGACAGGCCACAGATACGCAGTATTTT,CASTRQATDTQYF
TRBJ2-3,.,TRBV4-2,.,TGTGCCAGCAGCCAAGAAGGCGCAGATACGCAGTATTTT,CASSQEGADTQYF
TRBJ1-6,few,TRBV27,.,TGTGCCAGCAGCAGCACCCATCCCCGGGCCGACAGCTATAATTCACCCCTCCACTTT,CASSSTHPRADSYNSPLHF
TRBJ2-1,.,TRBV7-9,.,TGTGCCAGCAGCCGAGGGACAAGGCCAAATGAGCAGTTCTTC,CASSRGTRPNEQFF
TRBJ2-5,.,TRBV5-3,TRBD1,TGTGCCGGCCGGACAGGGTGGGAGACCCAGTACTTC,CAGRTGWETQYF
TRBJ2-3,.,TRBV12-3/TRBV12-4,TRBD2,TGTGCCAGCAGTGCTACTAGCGGGGGGATCACAGATACGCAGTATTTT,CASSATSGGITDTQYF
TRBJ1-4,.,TRBV6-5,TRBD1,TGTGCCAGCAGATTACAGGGGGGGGGAAATGAAAAACTGTTTTTT,CASRLQGGGNEKLFF
TRBJ2-3,.,TRBV7-2,TRBD2,TGTGCCAGCACCATGAGCGGGAGTAGGCCAGATACGCAGTATTTT,CASTMSGSRPDTQYF
TRBJ2-5,.,TRBV5-1,TRBD2,TGCGCCAGCAGCGCGGGACTAACTTTCCAAGAGACCCAGTACTTC,CASSAGLTFQETQYF
TRBJ2-1,few,TRBV24-1,TRBD2,TGTGCCACCAGTGATTCCAAACTAGCGGGACCCTACAATGAGCAGTTCTTC,CATSDSKLAGPYNEQFF
TRBJ2-7,few,TRBV12-3/TRBV12-4,TRBD2,TGTGCCAGCAGTTTATTTATGACTAGCGGGATTTTTGAGCAGTACTTC,CASSLFMTSGIFEQYF
TRBJ2-4,.,TRBV12-3/TRBV12-4,TRBD1,TGTGCCAGCAGTTTCCGGACAGGGTGGGGTTCCAAAAACATTCAGTACTTC,CASSFRTGWGSKNIQYF
TRBJ1-6,.,TRBV7-2,.,TGTGCCAGCACTACGCAGGGTTCCTATAATTCACCCCTCCACTTT,CASTTQGSYNSPLHF
TRBJ2-3,.,TRBV11-2,.,TGTGCCAGCAGCTCCCTCGGAGGACTCACAGATACGCAGTATTTT,CASSSLGGLTDTQYF
TRBJ2-1,.,TRBV5-6,.,TGTGCCAGCAGCCCATGGGGCCCCAATGAGCAGTTCTTC,CASSPWGPNEQFF
TRBJ1-1,.,TRBV19,.,TGTGCCAGTACCTTGGGGGGGGCTGGCACTGAAGCTTTCTTT,CASTLGGAGTEAFF
TRBJ2-5,.,TRBV12-3/TRBV12-4,.,TGTGCCAGCACCGAGGCCCAAGAGACCCAGTACTTC,CASTEAQETQYF
TRBJ1-4,many,TRBV12-3/TRBV12-4,TRBD1,TGTGCCAGCAGCCGTGCGACAGGGGCTGAAAAACTGTTTTTT,CASSRATGAEKLFF
TRBJ1-1,few,TRBV4-2,TRBD1,TGTGCCAGCAGCCAGGCGGGACAGTCGAACACTGAAGCTTTCTTT,CASSQAGQSNTEAFF
TRBJ2-1,.,TRBV10-3,TRBD2,TGTGCCATCAGGACACTAGCGGGAGGCCTCAATGAGCAGTTCTTC,CAIRTLAGGLNEQFF
TRBJ2-7,few,TRBV6-5,.,TGTGCCAGCAGTTACGGAGTGGGGGGGGCAACGGTCGAGCAGTACTTC,CASSYGVGGATVEQYF
TRBJ2-1,.,TRBV18,TRBD2,TGTGCCAGCTCACCAGCCGGGACTACTGAGCAGTTCTTC,CASSPAGTTEQFF
TRBJ2-1,few,TRBV5-1,TRBD1,TGCGCCAGCAGGATGGGGACAGGGGAGCATGAGCAGTTCTTC,CASRMGTGEHEQFF
TRBJ1-1,.,TRBV20-1,TRBD1,TGCAGTGCCGCCGCGGACAGGCTGAACACTGAAGCTTTCTTT,CSAAADRLNTEAFF
TRBJ2-1,.,TRBV5-1,.,TGCGCCAGCAGCTTGGCACAGGTCGCCAATGAGCAGTTCTTC,CASSLAQVANEQFF
TRBJ1-2,.,TRBV6-2/TRBV6-3,.,TGTGCCAGCAACTCGCCCCTCCTTAACTATGGCTACACCTTC,CASNSPLLNYGYTF
TRBJ2-3,.,TRBV6-2/TRBV6-3,TRBD2,TGTGCCAGCGGACTAGCGGGGGGCCATACGCAGTATTTT,CASGLAGGHTQYF
TRBJ2-3,.,TRBV20-1,TRBD2,TGCAGTGCTAGAGATCATGGCGGGAGCTCGACAGATACGCAGTATTTT,CSARDHGGSSTDTQYF
TRBJ1-2,.,TRBV5-5,.,TGTGCCAGCAGCTTGGCTACGGCGGGGAACTATGGCTACACCTTC,CASSLATAGNYGYTF
TRBJ1-2,few,TRBV20-1,.,TGCAGTGCCAGTAGCGAATTCAACTATGGCTACACCTTC,CSASSEFNYGYTF
TRBJ2-3,.,TRBV12-3/TRBV12-4,TRBD1,TGTGCCAGCAGTACAACAGGGGGCACAGATACGCAGTATTTT,CASSTTGGTDTQYF
TRBJ2-3,.,TRBV7-6,TRBD2,TGTGCCAGCACCATCGGGGGGTCTAGCACAGATACGCAGTATTTT,CASTIGGSSTDTQYF
TRBJ1-1,.,TRBV6-1,.,TGTGCCAGCACCACGGGCGGGGCCGCGAGCACTGAAGCTTTCTTT,CASTTGGAASTEAFF
TRBJ2-1,few,TRBV5-1,.,TGCGCCAGCAGCTTGGTGCCAGGGGACAATGAGCAGTTCTTC,CASSLVPGDNEQFF
TRBJ2-7,few,TRBV7-8,.,TGTGCCAGCAGCTTAAAAGGTGCAGCAGTCGGCTCGAGGGCCTACGAGCAGTACTTC,CASSLKGAAVGSRAYEQYF